Listed below are T cell receptor beta chains from one sample, sequenced in a study of graft-versus-host responses after intestinal transplantation. Clones were sequenced by immunoSEQ multiplex PCR, and TCRdb holds only the in-frame ones, with some missing. The table lists around 20,000 clones, over 75% of them singletons. The input for sequencing was PBMCs, taken 14 days after transplant. All receptors come from a human patient who received an intestinal transplant, so some T cells may come from the graft donor. Both conserved end residues are part of each CDR3. The order of the fields is CDR3 protein, CDR3 DNA, D gene, J gene, clone size, V gene. The D gene is left open where the match is weak. Clone size is stated in some rows and not others, as once, few, many or a class when expanded.

CDR3aa: CASSLRTGGYEQYF
CDR3nt: TGTGCCAGCAGCCTTCGGACAGGGGGCTACGAGCAGTACTTC
d_gene: TRBD1
j_gene: TRBJ2-7
abundance: -
v_gene: TRBV27

CDR3aa: CACSRDWTQETQYF
CDR3nt: TGTGCCTGCAGTCGTGACTGGACTCAAGAGACCCAGTACTTC
d_gene: -
j_gene: TRBJ2-5
abundance: -
v_gene: TRBV27

CDR3aa: CASSGAGELFF
CDR3nt: TGTGCCAGCAGTGGTGCCGGGGAGCTGTTTTTT
d_gene: -
j_gene: TRBJ2-2
abundance: few
v_gene: TRBV2

CDR3aa: CASSYGTPNTGELFF
CDR3nt: TGTGCCAGCAGTTACGGGACGCCGAACACCGGGGAGCTGTTTTTT
d_gene: -
j_gene: TRBJ2-2
abundance: -
v_gene: TRBV6-5

CDR3aa: CASSPYRFSGANVLTF
CDR3nt: TGTGCCAGCTCACCTTACAGGTTCTCTGGGGCCAACGTCCTGACTTTC
d_gene: -
j_gene: TRBJ2-6
abundance: -
v_gene: TRBV18

CDR3aa: CASNARGTETQYF
CDR3nt: TGTGCCAGCAATGCCAGGGGAACAGAGACCCAGTACTTC
d_gene: -
j_gene: TRBJ2-5
abundance: -
v_gene: TRBV28

CDR3aa: CASSARQERPTDTQYF
CDR3nt: TGTGCCAGCAGCGCCCGACAGGAAAGGCCCACAGATACGCAGTATTTT
d_gene: -
j_gene: TRBJ2-3
abundance: -
v_gene: TRBV9

CDR3aa: CASSSGGAQYEQYF
CDR3nt: TGTGCCAGCAGCTCCGGGGGGGCGCAGTACGAGCAGTACTTC
d_gene: TRBD2
j_gene: TRBJ2-7
abundance: once
v_gene: TRBV28

CDR3aa: CASSLDRRTGELFF
CDR3nt: TGTGCCAGCAGCTTAGATCGTAGAACCGGGGAGCTGTTTTTT
d_gene: -
j_gene: TRBJ2-2
abundance: -
v_gene: TRBV11-2

CDR3aa: CASSVGTLDEQYF
CDR3nt: TGTGCCAGCAGCGTAGGAACGCTGGACGAGCAGTACTTC
d_gene: -
j_gene: TRBJ2-7
abundance: -
v_gene: TRBV9

CDR3aa: CASSQAGPNSYEQYF
CDR3nt: TGTGCCAGCAGCCAAGCGGGACCCAACTCCTACGAGCAGTACTTC
d_gene: -
j_gene: TRBJ2-7
abundance: -
v_gene: TRBV4-2

CDR3aa: CASSQDTWVAGRQAPYYEQYF
CDR3nt: TGCGCCAGCAGCCAAGACACCTGGGTAGCGGGGAGACAAGCGCCGTACTACGAGCAGTACTTC
d_gene: TRBD2
j_gene: TRBJ2-7
abundance: once
v_gene: TRBV4-1

CDR3aa: CASSVDRVGTDTQYF
CDR3nt: TGTGCCAGCAGTGTTGACAGGGTAGGCACAGATACGCAGTATTTT
d_gene: TRBD1
j_gene: TRBJ2-3
abundance: -
v_gene: TRBV6-1

CDR3aa: CASSISGSMDYEQYF
CDR3nt: TGTGCCAGTAGTATATCGGGATCGATGGACTACGAGCAGTACTTC
d_gene: -
j_gene: TRBJ2-7
abundance: few
v_gene: TRBV19

CDR3aa: CASSDDRSMNTEAFF
CDR3nt: TGTGCCAGCAGTGATGACAGGTCGATGAACACTGAAGCTTTCTTT
d_gene: -
j_gene: TRBJ1-1
abundance: -
v_gene: TRBV25-1

CDR3aa: CASSLGLEPYF
CDR3nt: TGTGCCAGCAGTTTAGGCCTAGAGCCGTACTTC
d_gene: -
j_gene: TRBJ2-7
abundance: -
v_gene: TRBV28

CDR3aa: CASSGGASGIETQYF
CDR3nt: TGTGCCAGCAGCGGGGGGGCTAGCGGGATAGAGACCCAGTACTTC
d_gene: TRBD2
j_gene: TRBJ2-5
abundance: -
v_gene: TRBV9

CDR3aa: CASSVGNRGLGTEAFF
CDR3nt: TGTGCCAGCAGCGTAGGCAACAGGGGGCTGGGGACTGAAGCTTTCTTT
d_gene: TRBD1
j_gene: TRBJ1-1
abundance: few
v_gene: TRBV9

CDR3aa: CASSQGLVTGELFF
CDR3nt: TGTGCCAGCAGTCAGGGATTGGTCACCGGGGAGCTGTTTTTT
d_gene: -
j_gene: TRBJ2-2
abundance: -
v_gene: TRBV6-4

CDR3aa: CASSSTSGIGGELFF
CDR3nt: TGTGCCAGCAGCTCGACTAGCGGGATAGGAGGGGAGCTGTTTTTT
d_gene: TRBD2
j_gene: TRBJ2-2
abundance: -
v_gene: TRBV5-5

CDR3aa: CASTKAGPENEQFF
CDR3nt: TGTGCCAGCACCAAAGCGGGACCAGAAAATGAGCAGTTCTTC
d_gene: TRBD2
j_gene: TRBJ2-1
abundance: -
v_gene: TRBV27

CDR3aa: CASSIAGTHYTF
CDR3nt: TGTGCCAGTAGTATAGCCGGGACTCACTACACCTTC
d_gene: -
j_gene: TRBJ1-2
abundance: -
v_gene: TRBV19

CDR3aa: CASRGNMVGEDTGELFF
CDR3nt: TGTGCCAGCAGGGGGAACATGGTGGGGGAGGACACCGGGGAGCTGTTTTTT
d_gene: -
j_gene: TRBJ2-2
abundance: -
v_gene: TRBV2

CDR3aa: CASSQEGSGGGTDTQYF
CDR3nt: TGCGCCAGCAGCCAAGAGGGTAGCGGGGGGGGCACAGATACGCAGTATTTT
d_gene: TRBD2
j_gene: TRBJ2-3
abundance: -
v_gene: TRBV4-1

CDR3aa: CASSSGTRTDTQYF
CDR3nt: TGTGCCAGCAGCTCCGGGACTAGAACAGATACGCAGTATTTT
d_gene: TRBD2
j_gene: TRBJ2-3
abundance: -
v_gene: TRBV5-5

CDR3aa: CASRTSSEQYF
CDR3nt: TGTGCCAGCAGGACTAGCTCCGAGCAGTATTTT
d_gene: TRBD2
j_gene: TRBJ2-3
abundance: -
v_gene: TRBV6-8

CDR3aa: CASSGQGLGTDTQYF
CDR3nt: TGTGCCAGCAGCGGACAGGGGCTGGGCACAGATACGCAGTATTTT
d_gene: TRBD1
j_gene: TRBJ2-3
abundance: -
v_gene: TRBV9

CDR3aa: CASSQSEAPAYEQYF
CDR3nt: TGCGCCAGCAGTCAATCGGAAGCGCCGGCCTACGAGCAGTACTTC
d_gene: -
j_gene: TRBJ2-7
abundance: -
v_gene: TRBV23-1

CDR3aa: CASSQWKGGNTIYF
CDR3nt: TGCGCCAGCAGCCAATGGAAAGGGGGAAACACCATATATTTT
d_gene: -
j_gene: TRBJ1-3
abundance: -
v_gene: TRBV4-1

CDR3aa: CASSFIWGTQYF
CDR3nt: TGTGCCAGCAGTTTTATATGGGGTACGCAGTATTTT
d_gene: -
j_gene: TRBJ2-3
abundance: -
v_gene: TRBV27

CDR3aa: CASSSAGHSRRNTEAFF
CDR3nt: TGTGCCAGCAGCTCAGCGGGACACTCAAGGAGGAACACTGAAGCTTTCTTT
d_gene: -
j_gene: TRBJ1-1
abundance: -
v_gene: TRBV5-6

CDR3aa: CARSSGPYEQYF
CDR3nt: TGTGCCAGAAGCTCGGGGCCCTACGAGCAGTACTTC
d_gene: -
j_gene: TRBJ2-7
abundance: few
v_gene: TRBV5-3

CDR3aa: CAQKADLVPPGNTIYF
CDR3nt: TGTGCCCAAAAGGCAGACTTAGTCCCCCCCGGAAACACCATATATTTT
d_gene: -
j_gene: TRBJ1-3
abundance: few
v_gene: TRBV10-3

CDR3aa: CASSYSLAAYEQYF
CDR3nt: TGTGCCAGCAGTTACTCACTAGCGGCCTACGAGCAGTACTTC
d_gene: TRBD2
j_gene: TRBJ2-7
abundance: -
v_gene: TRBV6-5

CDR3aa: CASKVTGDSSYNEQFF
CDR3nt: TGTGCCAGTAAGGTGACAGGCGACAGCTCCTACAATGAGCAGTTCTTC
d_gene: -
j_gene: TRBJ2-1
abundance: -
v_gene: TRBV19

CDR3aa: CASNPGTGSYEQYF
CDR3nt: TGTGCCAGCAACCCCGGGACAGGCTCCTACGAGCAGTACTTC
d_gene: TRBD1
j_gene: TRBJ2-7
abundance: -
v_gene: TRBV28

CDR3aa: CASSQDLGGGEQFF
CDR3nt: TGTGCCAGCAGCCAAGATCTGGGGGGAGGTGAGCAGTTCTTC
d_gene: -
j_gene: TRBJ2-1
abundance: -
v_gene: TRBV4-2

CDR3aa: CASSPIAQEYNEQFF
CDR3nt: TGTGCCAGCAGCCCAATAGCGCAGGAGTACAATGAGCAGTTCTTC
d_gene: -
j_gene: TRBJ2-1
abundance: few
v_gene: TRBV5-6

CDR3aa: CASSLNYGYDEQYF
CDR3nt: TGTGCCAGCAGCTTAAACTACGGGTACGACGAGCAGTACTTC
d_gene: -
j_gene: TRBJ2-7
abundance: -
v_gene: TRBV13

CDR3aa: CASSWVGETQYF
CDR3nt: TGTGCCAGCAGTTGGGTAGGAGAGACCCAGTACTTC
d_gene: -
j_gene: TRBJ2-5
abundance: -
v_gene: TRBV25-1

CDR3aa: CASSSSLVVRKAYGYTF
CDR3nt: TGTGCCAGCAGCTCTTCACTGGTCGTCAGAAAGGCCTATGGCTACACCTTC
d_gene: -
j_gene: TRBJ1-2
abundance: -
v_gene: TRBV16

CDR3aa: CASSSAGTSYEQYF
CDR3nt: TGTGCCAGTAGTTCCGCCGGGACCTCCTACGAGCAGTACTTC
d_gene: -
j_gene: TRBJ2-7
abundance: -
v_gene: TRBV19

CDR3aa: CASSQSFDGSNQPQHF
CDR3nt: TGCGCCAGCAGCCAAAGTTTCGACGGTAGCAATCAGCCCCAGCATTTT
d_gene: -
j_gene: TRBJ1-5
abundance: -
v_gene: TRBV4-1

CDR3aa: CASSPIRTTGQVETQYF
CDR3nt: TGCGCCAGCAGCCCAATACGAACGACAGGCCAAGTGGAGACCCAGTACTTC
d_gene: -
j_gene: TRBJ2-5
abundance: -
v_gene: TRBV23-1

CDR3aa: CASSMGDTQYF
CDR3nt: TGTGCCAGTAGTATGGGGGATACGCAGTATTTT
d_gene: -
j_gene: TRBJ2-3
abundance: -
v_gene: TRBV19

CDR3aa: CAWSPGHLNTEAFF
CDR3nt: TGTGCCTGGAGTCCGGGACACCTGAACACTGAAGCTTTCTTT
d_gene: -
j_gene: TRBJ1-1
abundance: -
v_gene: TRBV30

CDR3aa: CASSPGGNTIYF
CDR3nt: TGCGCCAGCAGCCCCGGTGGAAACACCATATATTTT
d_gene: -
j_gene: TRBJ1-3
abundance: few
v_gene: TRBV4-1

CDR3aa: CASSLEQGGMNTEAFF
CDR3nt: TGCGCCAGCAGCTTGGAACAGGGGGGAATGAACACTGAAGCTTTCTTT
d_gene: TRBD1
j_gene: TRBJ1-1
abundance: -
v_gene: TRBV5-1

CDR3aa: CASSFGGGDEQYF
CDR3nt: TGTGCCAGCAGTTTTGGGGGCGGGGACGAGCAGTACTTC
d_gene: -
j_gene: TRBJ2-7
abundance: -
v_gene: TRBV27